This T cell receptor (beta chain) was sequenced for a study of cytotoxic CD8 clonotypes in ibrutinib-treated CLL. Study-level information: The cohort had about a dozen relapsed/refractory and some 14 treatment-naive patients, 17 to 18 IGHV unmutated. By median around 69 months, about 12 had progressed and about 15 stayed remitted; responses had been 2 complete and some 24 partial.

TCRdb keeps only in-frame clones here, not all; method: immunoSEQ multiplex PCR. There are some 300,000 clones in the sample; more than 65% occur only once, and over 5.5% lies in the top ten. CDR3 length: 12 amino acids. Trimming shortened V by 1 base and J by 1 base, and 2 bases separated the two germline ends. Germline V gives CDR1 SGHTA, CDR2 FQGNSA. Only a few counts were recorded for this clone. The antigen is undetermined. The same CDR3 can be traced to other DNA sequences in this sample. General study findings and limits: Starting clonality was above that of age-matched healthy donors and tracked circulating CD8+ T-cell counts. Upon ibrutinib response clonality rose, and upon progression it fell back toward baseline.

V usage is TRBV7-2 and J usage is TRBJ2-7; D gene ambiguous. The TCR originated in a human donor with chronic lymphocytic leukemia. Sequencing used PBMCs, obtained before ibrutinib treatment. The CDR3, as DNA: TGTGCCAGCAGCTTAGGTTCCTACGAGCAGTACTTC. This translates into CASSLGSYEQYF.